Listed here are 29 T cell receptor beta chains from one sample, sequenced in a study of blood T cell repertoires in COVID-19. Clones were read by immunoSEQ multiplex PCR, and TCRdb kept only the in-frame ones, dropping some. The table lists approximately 340,000 clones, roughly 90% of them singletons. Material: peripheral blood. The receptors shown here come from a young man with COVID-19, enrolled during active disease.

This clone occurred a few times. This chain joins TRBV7-9 and TRBJ1-2; TRBD1 matches at 8 bases. Germline loops: CDR1 SEHNR, CDR2 FQNEAQ (reference sequence). The CDR3 runs to 13 residues. V shed 4 bases and J 4 bases; nucleotides not matched to a gene: 2. The CDR3 DNA sequence: TGTGCCAGCAGCTCGACAGGGGTCTATGGCTACACCTTC. Translated, it gives CASSSTGVYGYTF. The full variable domain, rest sourced from reference TRBV7-9 and TRBJ1-2, is DTGVSQNPRHKITKRGQNVTFRCDPISEHNRLYWYRQTLGQGPEFLTYFQNEAQLEKSRLLSDRFSAERPKGSFSTLEIQRTEQGDSAMYLCASSSTGVYGYTFGSGTRLTVV.

The chain employs TRBV4-3 and TRBJ2-3; 9 bases align to TRBD2. This CDR3 spans 17 amino acids. V gave up 1 base and J gave up 0 bases; unmatched junction bases: 5. Germline assignment: CDR1 LGHNA and CDR2 YSLEER. CDR3 coding DNA: TGCGCCAGCAGCCAAGCGCGGGGGGGTACTAGCACAGATACGCAGTATTTT. Its protein is CASSQARGGTSTDTQYF.

This rearrangement joins TRBV19 to TRBJ2-7, with TRBD1 as a possible D gene (8 bases). V shed 7 bases and J shed 5 bases, with 15 bases lying between them. Germline CDR1 LNHDA, CDR2 SQIVND (reference sequence). CDR3 length: 13 amino acids. The CDR3 DNA is TGTGCCAGTACCCAAACAGGGGGGGACGAGCAGTACTTC. Translating gives CASTQTGGDEQYF.

J is TRBJ2-5 and V is TRBV7-2; 8 nucleotides match TRBD1. This CDR3 is 16 amino acids long. The germline CDR1 and CDR2 sequences are SGHTA and FQGNSA. The J segment lost 4 bases and the V segment lost 4 bases, leaving 11 bases of the junction unmatched. The CDR3 protein is CASSYGGQAPTETQYF. The CDR3, as DNA: TGTGCCAGCAGCTACGGGGGACAGGCCCCGACAGAGACCCAGTACTTC.

The V call is TRBV5-4, the J call TRBJ2-6, with 7 bases lining up with TRBD1. Germline CDR1 is SGHNT and CDR2 is YYREEE (reference sequence). J lost 4 bases, V lost 4 bases, and 8 bases had no gene match. The CDR3 extends over 16 amino acids. The CDR3: CASSPHRGSGANVLTF. In nucleotides, the CDR3 is TGTGCCAGCAGCCCCCACAGGGGTTCCGGGGCCAACGTCCTGACTTTC.

The chain is built from TRBV7-2 and TRBJ2-5; D possibly corresponds to TRBD1 (5 bases). The CDR3 totals 14 residues. V gave up 3 bases and J gave up 4 bases, with 12 bases separating them. Germline assignment: CDR1 SGHTA and CDR2 FQGNSA. The CDR3 sequence: CASSFRRVGETQYF. CDR3 DNA sequence: TGTGCCAGCAGCTTCCGCAGGGTCGGAGAGACCCAGTACTTC.

The J gene is TRBJ2-1, the V gene TRBV11-2; no clear D gene. Germline lookup yields CDR1 SGHAT and CDR2 FQNNGV. With 5 bases removed from V and 5 bases from J, the gap between germline ends came to 4 bases. This CDR3 contains 11 residues. The CDR3 region is CASSINNEQFF. DNA for the CDR3: TGTGCCAGCAGCATCAACAATGAGCAGTTCTTC.

The sample holds many counts of this clone. This chain joins TRBV6-5 and TRBJ1-2; 8 positions agree with TRBD1. Germline V gene sequence: CDR1 MNHEY, CDR2 SVGAGI. Trimming cost V 6 bases and J 11 bases; bases outside gene matches: 14. This CDR3 comprises 14 residues. For the CDR3, the DNA is TGTGCCAGCAGCCCGAGGACAGGGCCGGTTGGGTACACCTTC. It is translated as CASSPRTGPVGYTF.

The rearrangement links TRBV6-5 to TRBJ1-2; TRBD1 matches 7 bases. Germline V gene data show CDR1 as MNHEY and CDR2 as SVGAGI. The junction had 13 bases not matched to a gene; V was cut back by 6 bases and J by 6 bases. The CDR3 extends over 15 amino acids. CDR3 nucleotide sequence: TGTGCCAGCAGATCTGCAGGGGGGAGCGAGAATGGCTACACCTTC. It yields the protein CASRSAGGSENGYTF.

J is TRBJ2-1 and V is TRBV4-3; weak D call: TRBD2 (5 bases). This CDR3 contains 16 residues. V lost 3 bases and J 2 bases, leaving 14 bases between the germline ends. CDR1 is LGHNA and CDR2 is YSLEER in the germline V gene. This CDR3 is CASSHTRVTPYNEQFF. CDR3 DNA: TGCGCCAGCAGCCACACGAGGGTTACCCCCTACAATGAGCAGTTCTTC.

The chain is built from TRBV27 and TRBJ2-7; D may be TRBD1 (6 bases). The V and J ends lost 2 bases and 1 base respectively, with 9 bases between them. CDR3 length: 14 amino acids. In germline, CDR1 is MNHEY, CDR2 SMNVEV (reference sequence). CDR3 protein: CASSLQGQSYEQYF. DNA for the CDR3: TGTGCCAGCAGTTTACAGGGGCAATCCTACGAGCAGTACTTC.

The V call is TRBV28, the J call TRBJ1-4; D uncertain. Germline V gene lookup returns CDR1 MDHEN and CDR2 SYDVKM. With 5 bases removed from V and 6 bases from J, the gap between germline ends came to 10 bases. CDR3 length: 13 residues. The CDR3, as DNA: TGTGCCAGCAGTCTTCCCGGGGATGAAAAACTGTTTTTT. The encoded protein is CASSLPGDEKLFF. Complete variable domain (other parts from reference TRBV28 and TRBJ1-4): DVKVTQSSRYLVKRTGEKVFLECVQDMDHENMFWYRQDPGLGLRLIYFSYDVKMKEKGDIPEGYSVSREKKERFSLILESASTNQTSMYLCASSLPGDEKLFFGSGTQLSVL.

The CDR3: CASSQDAPAPSVGYTF. CDR3 nucleotide sequence: TGTGCCAGCAGCCAAGACGCACCCGCACCCTCGGTGGGCTACACCTTC. The chain employs TRBV4-2 and TRBJ1-2, with D hard to call. V lost 0 bases and J lost 8, with 19 bases in between. CDR1 LGHNA and CDR2 YNFKEQ come from the germline V gene. This CDR3 comprises 16 residues.

This clone was seen more than once but under ten times. The chain employs TRBV7-2 and TRBJ2-5; 8 bases fit TRBD1. The CDR3 is 14 amino acids. With V trimmed by 6 bases and J by 4 bases, 7 bases remained unmatched. Germline CDR1 SGHTA, CDR2 FQGNSA. The CDR3 region has the DNA TGTGCCAGCAGTTATGACAGGGGCCGAGAGACCCAGTACTTC. Its translation is CASSYDRGRETQYF.

The chain joins TRBV9 to TRBJ2-7, with 12 nucleotides matching TRBD2. The CDR3 is 16 residues long. Germline CDR1 reads SGDLS; CDR2 reads YYNGEE. With 4 bases clipped from V and 5 bases from J, the junction kept 10 bases outside the gene matches. The CDR3 nucleotides read TGTGCCAGCAGCAAAATACTAGCGGGAGGCCCTAACGAGCAGTACTTC. Its protein is CASSKILAGGPNEQYF.

The V gene is TRBV5-4, the J gene TRBJ2-7; 7 nucleotides align to TRBD1. The germline gives CDR1 SGHNT, CDR2 YYREEE (reference sequence). V lost 3 bases and J lost 4; bases outside the gene matches: 10. CDR3 length: 15 residues. The CDR3 protein is CASSSGQDGLYEQYF. The DNA for the CDR3 is TGTGCCAGCAGCTCTGGACAGGACGGACTTTACGAGCAGTACTTC.

This clone appeared a few times. The J gene is TRBJ2-1, the V gene TRBV10-2, with 11 bases fitting TRBD2. J gave up 0 bases and V 8 bases, and 9 bases lay outside the gene matches. The CDR3 length is 17 residues. Germline values: CDR1 WSHSY, CDR2 SAAADI. The CDR3 nucleotides are TGCGCCAGCTCCGGGACTAGCGGCCAGAGCTCCTACAATGAGCAGTTCTTC. It is translated as CASSGTSGQSSYNEQFF.

The chain employs TRBV18 and TRBJ2-3; D call uncertain. This CDR3 has 13 amino acids. V gave up 6 bases and J gave up 7 bases, with 14 bases separating them. Germline CDR1 reads KGHSH; CDR2 reads LQKENI. CDR3 in DNA: TGTGCCAGCTCTCAAATATTAGCTAATACGCAGTATTTT. It codes for CASSQILANTQYF. The complete variable domain, with remaining parts taken from reference TRBV18 and TRBJ2-3, reads NAGVMQNPRHLVRRRGQEARLRCSPMKGHSHVYWYRQLPEEGLKFMVYLQKENIIDESGMPKERFSAEFPKEGPSILRIQQVVRGDSAAYFCASSQILANTQYFGPGTRLTVL.

V usage is TRBV4-1 and J usage is TRBJ1-1; 7 bases are a match to TRBD1. The V gene's germline CDR1 is MGHRA and CDR2 YSYEKL. After removal of 0 bases from V and 11 bases from J, the junction contained 9 bases not matched to a gene. The CDR3 totals 14 residues. The CDR3 coding sequence is TGCGCCAGCAGCCAAGATAGCGGCAGGGGGACGGCTTTCTTT. Protein product: CASSQDSGRGTAFF.

This chain joins TRBV9 and TRBJ2-2, with TRBD1 as a possible D gene (5 bases). The V end lost 0 bases, the J end lost 6 bases, and 12 bases lay between the germline ends. Germline values: CDR1 SGDLS, CDR2 YYNGEE. The CDR3 has 15 amino acids. The CDR3 DNA sequence: TGTGCCAGCAGCGTAGAGGGGAACACCGCCGGGGAGCTGTTTTTT. Its translation is CASSVEGNTAGELFF.

The chain couples TRBV27 to TRBJ2-7; 7 positions match TRBD1. This CDR3 spans 13 amino acids. Germline values: CDR1 MNHEY, CDR2 SMNVEV (reference sequence). Germline trimming cut 7 bases from V and 2 bases from J; bases unmatched to any gene: 5. CDR3 nucleotide sequence: TGTGCCAGCACGGACAGGTTTACCTACGAGCAGTACTTC. It encodes CASTDRFTYEQYF.

The V and J genes are TRBV18 and TRBJ2-3, with 11 nucleotides matching TRBD2. CDR3 length equals 16 residues. Unmatched junction bases numbered 5, after V lost 4 bases and J lost 2 bases. Germline values: CDR1 KGHSH, CDR2 LQKENI. The CDR3 DNA follows: TGTGCCAGCTCACTCGCGACTAGCGGGGTCACAGATACGCAGTATTTT. Translated: CASSLATSGVTDTQYF.

CDR3 DNA sequence: TGTGCCAGCAGCTTGGGACACGCGAACACTGAAGCTTTCTTT. This translates into CASSLGHANTEAFF. The chain has TRBV5-6 and TRBJ1-1; D uncertain. This CDR3 contains 14 residues. Germline values: CDR1 SGHDT, CDR2 YYEEEE. The V end lost 0 bases, the J end lost 1 base, and 7 bases lay between the germline ends. The variable domain in full, with the rest retrieved from reference TRBV5-6 and TRBJ1-1, is DAGVTQSPTHLIKTRGQQVTLRCSPKSGHDTVSWYQQALGQGPQFIFQYYEEEERQRGNFPDRFSGHQFPNYSSELNVNALLLGDSALYLCASSLGHANTEAFFGQGTRLTVV.

This chain connects TRBV7-6 to TRBJ1-1, with 7 bases fitting TRBD1. This CDR3 comprises 16 residues. The germline V gene has CDR1 SGHVS and CDR2 FNYEAQ. V was clipped by 1 base and J by 0 bases; unmatched bases: 5. The CDR3 region is CASSLGTGVVNTEAFF. The CDR3 DNA sequence: TGTGCCAGCAGCTTAGGGACAGGTGTGGTGAACACTGAAGCTTTCTTT.

The chain uses TRBV29-1 and TRBJ2-5, with TRBD2 identical over 8 bases. CDR3 size: 14 residues. Trimming removed 3 bases from V and 1 base from J; junction bases left unmatched: 4. The germline gives CDR1 SQVTM, CDR2 ANQGSEA. The CDR3 DNA reads as TGCAGCGTTGACGCGACTAGCGCCCAAGAGACCCAGTACTTC. The encoded protein is CSVDATSAQETQYF.

The rearrangement uses TRBV6-2 or TRBV6-3 and TRBJ2-2; 7 positions agree with TRBD2. V dropped 5 bases and J dropped 6; count of bases not matched to a gene: 12. In germline, CDR1 is MNHEY, CDR2 SVGEGT. The CDR3 extends over 16 amino acids. Written as DNA, the CDR3 is TGTGCCAGCAGTCTCCCTCTGGGCGGGAGCGCCGGGGAGCTGTTTTTT. Protein product: CASSLPLGGSAGELFF.

The V and J genes are TRBV20-1 and TRBJ1-1; D possibly corresponds to TRBD1 (5 bases). Germline CDR1 reads DFQATT; CDR2 reads SNEGSKA (reference sequence). Trimming left V 3 bases short and J 0 bases short, with 11 bases between. This CDR3 contains 14 residues. In DNA form, the CDR3 reads TGCAGTGCTAGTGTCGACAGCTTGAACACTGAAGCTTTCTTT. This encodes CSASVDSLNTEAFF.

The V gene is TRBV4-1, the J gene TRBJ1-1; TRBD1 matches 12 bases. With V trimmed by 4 bases and J by 1 base, 7 bases remained unmatched. The CDR3 is 17 amino acids. From germline, CDR1 is MGHRA and CDR2 YSYEKL. The CDR3 region has the DNA TGCGCCAGCAGCCGGGGACAGGGGGCGCGGGGGAACACTGAAGCTTTCTTT. This gives the protein CASSRGQGARGNTEAFF.

This chain links TRBV11-2 with TRBJ1-2; D unresolved. CDR3 length equals 17 residues. Trimming left V 2 bases short and J 0 bases short, with 16 bases between. Looked up from germline, CDR1 is SGHAT and CDR2 is FQNNGV. The CDR3 DNA follows: TGTGCCAGCAGCTTACTCGGGTCAGCCGTAACTAACTATGGCTACACCTTC. Protein sequence: CASSLLGSAVTNYGYTF.